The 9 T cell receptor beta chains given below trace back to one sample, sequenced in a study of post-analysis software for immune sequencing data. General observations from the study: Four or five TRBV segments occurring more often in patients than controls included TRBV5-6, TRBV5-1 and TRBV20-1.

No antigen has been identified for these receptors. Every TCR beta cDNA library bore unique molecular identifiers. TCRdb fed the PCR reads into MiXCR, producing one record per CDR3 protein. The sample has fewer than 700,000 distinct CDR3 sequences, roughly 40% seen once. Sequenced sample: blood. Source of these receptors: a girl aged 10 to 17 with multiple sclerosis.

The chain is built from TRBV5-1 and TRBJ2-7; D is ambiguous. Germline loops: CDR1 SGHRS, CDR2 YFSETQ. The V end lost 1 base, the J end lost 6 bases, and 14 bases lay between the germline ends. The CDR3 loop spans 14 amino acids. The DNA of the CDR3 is TGCGCCAGCAGCTTGCTCCCCGGCGTCGGCGAGCAGTACTTC. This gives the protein CASSLLPGVGEQYF. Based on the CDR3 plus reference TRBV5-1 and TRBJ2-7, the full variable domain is KAGVTQTPRYLIKTRGQQVTLSCSPISGHRSVSWYQQTPGQGLQFLFEYFSETQRNKGNFPGRFSGRQFSNSRSEMNVSTLELGDSALYLCASSLLPGVGEQYFGPGTRLTVT.

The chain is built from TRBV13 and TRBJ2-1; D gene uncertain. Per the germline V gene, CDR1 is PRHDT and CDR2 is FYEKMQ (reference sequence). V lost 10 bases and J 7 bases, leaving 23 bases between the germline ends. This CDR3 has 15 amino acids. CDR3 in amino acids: CATQPGEEVWNEQFF. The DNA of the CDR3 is TGTGCCACCCAACCCGGTGAGGAAGTTTGGAATGAGCAGTTCTTC.

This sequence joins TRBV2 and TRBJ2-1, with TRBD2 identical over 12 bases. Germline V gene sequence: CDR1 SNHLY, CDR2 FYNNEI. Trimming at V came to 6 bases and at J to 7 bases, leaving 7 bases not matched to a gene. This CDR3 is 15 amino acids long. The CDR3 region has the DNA TGTGCCAGCAGCCTGACTAGCGGGAGTGGAAATGAGCAGTTCTTC. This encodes CASSLTSGSGNEQFF.

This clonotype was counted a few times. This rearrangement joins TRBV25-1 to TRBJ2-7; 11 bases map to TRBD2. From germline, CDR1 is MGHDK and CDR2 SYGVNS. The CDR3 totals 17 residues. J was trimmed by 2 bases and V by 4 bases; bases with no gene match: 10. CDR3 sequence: CASSANWGTSGPYEQYF. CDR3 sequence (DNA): TGTGCCAGCAGTGCCAATTGGGGGACTAGCGGACCCTACGAGCAGTACTTC.

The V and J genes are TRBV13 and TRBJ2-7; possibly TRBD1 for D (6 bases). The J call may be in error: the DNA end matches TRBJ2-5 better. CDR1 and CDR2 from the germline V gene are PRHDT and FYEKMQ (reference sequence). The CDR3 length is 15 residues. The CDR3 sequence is CASSPTGISLETQYF. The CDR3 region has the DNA TGTGCCAGCAGTCCCACAGGGATTTCGTTGGAGACCCAGTACTTC.

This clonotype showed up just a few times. CDR3: CASSFAPNEQYF. The CDR3 nucleotides are TGTGCCAGCAGTTTCGCACCCAACGAGCAGTACTTC. The chain carries TRBV12-3 or TRBV12-4 and TRBJ2-7; D call uncertain. Trimming pared 3 bases from V and 5 bases from J, leaving 8 bases between. The CDR3 loop spans 12 amino acids.

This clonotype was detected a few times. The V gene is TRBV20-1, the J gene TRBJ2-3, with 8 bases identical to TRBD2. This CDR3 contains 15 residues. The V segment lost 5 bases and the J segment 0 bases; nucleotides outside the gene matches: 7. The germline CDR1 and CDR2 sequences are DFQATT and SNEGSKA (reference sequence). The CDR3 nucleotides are TGCAGTGCTCCTCGGGGGGGGTCTAGCACAGATACGCAGTATTTT. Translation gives CSAPRGGSSTDTQYF.

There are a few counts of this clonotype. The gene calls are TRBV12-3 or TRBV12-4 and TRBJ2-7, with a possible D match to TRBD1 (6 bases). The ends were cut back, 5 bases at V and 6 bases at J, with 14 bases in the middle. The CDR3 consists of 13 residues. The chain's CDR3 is CASSANRVGEQYF. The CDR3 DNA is TGTGCCAGCAGTGCCAACAGGGTCGGCGAGCAGTACTTC.

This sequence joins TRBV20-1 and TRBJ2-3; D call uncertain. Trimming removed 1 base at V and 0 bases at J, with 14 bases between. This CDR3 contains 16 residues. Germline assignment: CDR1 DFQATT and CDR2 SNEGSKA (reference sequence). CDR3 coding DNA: TGCAGTGCTAGAGCTCCGACTGTGGTTAGCACAGATACGCAGTATTTT. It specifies CSARAPTVVSTDTQYF.